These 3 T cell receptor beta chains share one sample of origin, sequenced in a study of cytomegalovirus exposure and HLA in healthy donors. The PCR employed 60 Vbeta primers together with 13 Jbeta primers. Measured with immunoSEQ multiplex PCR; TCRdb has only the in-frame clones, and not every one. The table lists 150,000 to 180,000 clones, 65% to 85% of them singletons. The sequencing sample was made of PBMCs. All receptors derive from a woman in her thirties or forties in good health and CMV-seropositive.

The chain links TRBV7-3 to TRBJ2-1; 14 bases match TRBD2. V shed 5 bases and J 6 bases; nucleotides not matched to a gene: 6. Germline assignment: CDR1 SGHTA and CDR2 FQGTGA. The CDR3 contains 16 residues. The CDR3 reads CASSRLAGGEGNEQFF. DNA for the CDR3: TGTGCCAGCAGCCGACTAGCGGGAGGGGAGGGCAATGAGCAGTTCTTC.

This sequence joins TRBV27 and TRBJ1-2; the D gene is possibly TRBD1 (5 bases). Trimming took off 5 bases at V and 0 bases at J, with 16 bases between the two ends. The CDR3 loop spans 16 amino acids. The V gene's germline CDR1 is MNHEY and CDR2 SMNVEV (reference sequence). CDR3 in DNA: TGTGCCAGCAGTCCAGCGGGACTCAGAGCTAACTATGGCTACACCTTC. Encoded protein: CASSPAGLRANYGYTF.

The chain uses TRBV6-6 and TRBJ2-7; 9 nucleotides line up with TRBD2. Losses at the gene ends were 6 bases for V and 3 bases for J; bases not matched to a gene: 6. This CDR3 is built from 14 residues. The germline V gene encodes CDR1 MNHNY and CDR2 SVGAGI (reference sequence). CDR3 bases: TGTGCCAGCAGGGATAGCGGGAGCGGCTACGAGCAGTACTTC. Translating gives CASRDSGSGYEQYF.